This entry describes one T cell receptor beta chain. Its antigen is not identified. The V gene's germline CDR1 is MDHEN and CDR2 SYDVKM. V was pared by 7 bases and J by 3 bases, with 5 bases of the junction left unmatched. The CDR3 length is 14 residues. These data belong to a study of PD-L1 blockade in urothelial cancer. In the study overall: From 0 to 3 prior chemotherapy regimens had been given to the patients. Samples came from 3 weeks, at the second dose, and 6 weeks into treatment. Study conclusions and caveats: Below-median pretreatment blood TCR clonality was associated with improved progression-free and overall survival.

Time point indicated: peripheral blood 6 weeks after treatment start. A total of 1 to 8 samples per patient were collected pretreatment and on-treatment. Generated by immunoSEQ multiplex PCR, the TCRdb table keeps only in-frame clones and is missing some. The repertoire consists of nearly 45,000 clones, with around 80% occurring once and the leading ten covering about 13%. The specimen comprised PBMCs, sampled around atezolizumab (anti-PD-L1) treatment. This rearrangement joins TRBV28 to TRBJ2-7, with 11 bases matching TRBD1. The TCR was taken from a man aged 55 to 70 with urothelial cancer. CDR3 sequence: CASKTGTGGYEQYF. The CDR3, as DNA: TGTGCCAGCAAAACCGGGACAGGGGGCTACGAGCAGTACTTC.